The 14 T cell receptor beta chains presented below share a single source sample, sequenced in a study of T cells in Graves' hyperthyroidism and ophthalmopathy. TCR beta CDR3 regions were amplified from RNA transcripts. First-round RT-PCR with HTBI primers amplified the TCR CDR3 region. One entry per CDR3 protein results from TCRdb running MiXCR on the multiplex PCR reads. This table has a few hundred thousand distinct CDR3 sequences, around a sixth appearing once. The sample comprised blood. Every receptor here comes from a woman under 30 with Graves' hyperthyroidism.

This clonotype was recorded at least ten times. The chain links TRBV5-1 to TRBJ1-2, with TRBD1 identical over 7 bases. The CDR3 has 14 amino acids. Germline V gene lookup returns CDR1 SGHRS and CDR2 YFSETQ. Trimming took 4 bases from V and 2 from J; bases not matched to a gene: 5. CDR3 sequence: CASSQTTGNYGYTF. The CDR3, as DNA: TGCGCCAGCAGCCAAACGACAGGGAACTATGGCTACACCTTC.

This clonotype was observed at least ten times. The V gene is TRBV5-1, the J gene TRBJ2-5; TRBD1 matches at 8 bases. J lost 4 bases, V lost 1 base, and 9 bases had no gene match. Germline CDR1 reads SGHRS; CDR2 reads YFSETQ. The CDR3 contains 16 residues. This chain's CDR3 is CASSLRTPTGGETQYF. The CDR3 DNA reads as TGCGCCAGCAGCTTGAGAACACCTACAGGGGGAGAGACCCAGTACTTC.

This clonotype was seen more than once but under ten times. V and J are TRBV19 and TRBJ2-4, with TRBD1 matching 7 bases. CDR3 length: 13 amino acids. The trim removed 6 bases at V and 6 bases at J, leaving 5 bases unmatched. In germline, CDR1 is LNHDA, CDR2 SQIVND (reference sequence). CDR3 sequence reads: CASRRDRRNIQYF. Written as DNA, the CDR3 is TGTGCCAGTAGACGGGACAGAAGAAACATTCAGTACTTC.

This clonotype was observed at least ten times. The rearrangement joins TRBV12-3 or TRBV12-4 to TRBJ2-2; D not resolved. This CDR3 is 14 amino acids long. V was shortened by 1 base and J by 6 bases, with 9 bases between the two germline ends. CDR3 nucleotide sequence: TGTGCCAGCAGTTTAGGCCATTCCTCCGGGGAGCTGTTTTTT. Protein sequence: CASSLGHSSGELFF.

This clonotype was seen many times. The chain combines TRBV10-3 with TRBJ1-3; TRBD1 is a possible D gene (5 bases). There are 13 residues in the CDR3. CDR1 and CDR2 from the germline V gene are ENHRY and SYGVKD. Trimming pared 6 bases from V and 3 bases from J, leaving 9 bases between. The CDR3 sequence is CAISAGLGNTIYF. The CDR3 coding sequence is TGTGCCATCAGCGCAGGGCTTGGAAACACCATATATTTT.

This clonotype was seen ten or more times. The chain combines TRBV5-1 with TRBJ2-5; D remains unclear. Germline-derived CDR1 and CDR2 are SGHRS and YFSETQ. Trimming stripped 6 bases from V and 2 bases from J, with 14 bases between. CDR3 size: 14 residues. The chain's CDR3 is CASTIGMTQETQYF. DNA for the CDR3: TGCGCCAGCACCATCGGAATGACACAAGAGACCCAGTACTTC.

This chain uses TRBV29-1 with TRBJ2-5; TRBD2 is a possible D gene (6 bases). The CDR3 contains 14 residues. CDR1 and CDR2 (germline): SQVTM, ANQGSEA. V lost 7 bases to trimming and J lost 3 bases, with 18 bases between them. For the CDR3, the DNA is TGCAGCGCTGATAGCAGTAGCGGAAAAGAGACCCAGTACTTC. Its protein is CSADSSSGKETQYF.

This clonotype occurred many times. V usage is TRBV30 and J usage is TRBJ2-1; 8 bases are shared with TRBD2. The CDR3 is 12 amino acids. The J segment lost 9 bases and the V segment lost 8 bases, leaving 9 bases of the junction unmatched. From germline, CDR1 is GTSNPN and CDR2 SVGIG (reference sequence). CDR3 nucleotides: TGTGCCCTCGGGGGGGCCGGTGGTGAGCAGTTCTTC. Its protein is CALGGAGGEQFF.

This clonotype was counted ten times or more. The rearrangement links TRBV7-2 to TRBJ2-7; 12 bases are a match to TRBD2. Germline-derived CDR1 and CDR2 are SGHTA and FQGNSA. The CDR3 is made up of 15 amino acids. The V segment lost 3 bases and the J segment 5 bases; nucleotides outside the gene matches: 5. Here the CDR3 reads CASSFPLAGGDEQYF. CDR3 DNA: TGTGCCAGCAGCTTTCCCCTAGCGGGGGGGGACGAGCAGTACTTC.

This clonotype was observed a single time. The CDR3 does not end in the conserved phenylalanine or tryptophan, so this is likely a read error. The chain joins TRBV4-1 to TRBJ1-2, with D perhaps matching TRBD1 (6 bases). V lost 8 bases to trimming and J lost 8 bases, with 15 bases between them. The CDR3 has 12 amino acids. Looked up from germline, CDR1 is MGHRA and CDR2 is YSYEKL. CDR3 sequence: CASGRGAQGYTL. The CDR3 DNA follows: TGCGCCAGCGGTAGGGGGGCGCAAGGCTACACCCTC.

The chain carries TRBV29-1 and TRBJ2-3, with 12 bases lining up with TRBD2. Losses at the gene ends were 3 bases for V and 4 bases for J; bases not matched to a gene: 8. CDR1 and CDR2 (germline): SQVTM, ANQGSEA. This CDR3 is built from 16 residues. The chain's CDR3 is CSVDLASGGVPDTQYF. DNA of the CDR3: TGCAGCGTTGATTTAGCTAGCGGGGGGGTTCCAGATACGCAGTATTTT.

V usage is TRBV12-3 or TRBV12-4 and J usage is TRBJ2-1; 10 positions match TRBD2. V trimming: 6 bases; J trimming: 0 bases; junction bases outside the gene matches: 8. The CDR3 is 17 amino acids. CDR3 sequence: CASRPNSGRSSYNEQFF. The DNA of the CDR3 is TGTGCCAGCAGGCCCAATAGCGGGAGGAGCTCCTACAATGAGCAGTTCTTC.

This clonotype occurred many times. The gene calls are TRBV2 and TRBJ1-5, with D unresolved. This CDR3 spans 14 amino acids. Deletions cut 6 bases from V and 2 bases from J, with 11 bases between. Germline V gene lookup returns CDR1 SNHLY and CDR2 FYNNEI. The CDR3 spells CASRGRMGNQPQHF. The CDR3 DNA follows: TGTGCCAGCAGAGGGAGGATGGGCAATCAGCCCCAGCATTTT.

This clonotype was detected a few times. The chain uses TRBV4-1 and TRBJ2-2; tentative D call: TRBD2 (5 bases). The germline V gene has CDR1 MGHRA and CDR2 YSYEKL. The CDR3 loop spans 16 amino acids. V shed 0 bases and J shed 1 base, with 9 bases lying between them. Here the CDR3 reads CASSQDPSRNTGELFF. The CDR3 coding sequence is TGCGCCAGCAGCCAAGACCCTAGCAGGAACACCGGGGAGCTGTTTTTT.